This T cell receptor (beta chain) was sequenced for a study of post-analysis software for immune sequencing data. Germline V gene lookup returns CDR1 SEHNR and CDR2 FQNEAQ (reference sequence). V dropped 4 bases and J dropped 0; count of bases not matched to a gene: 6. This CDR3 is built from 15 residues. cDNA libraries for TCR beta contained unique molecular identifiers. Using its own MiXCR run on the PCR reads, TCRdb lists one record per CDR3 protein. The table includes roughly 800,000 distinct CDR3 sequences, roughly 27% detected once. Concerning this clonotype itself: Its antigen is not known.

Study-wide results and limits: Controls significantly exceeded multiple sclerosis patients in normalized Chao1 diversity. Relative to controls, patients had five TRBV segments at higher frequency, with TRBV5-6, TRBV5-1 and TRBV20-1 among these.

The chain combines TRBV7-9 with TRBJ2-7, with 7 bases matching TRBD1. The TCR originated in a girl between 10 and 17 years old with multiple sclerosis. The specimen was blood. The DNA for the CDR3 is TGTGCCAGCAGCTCTGGACAGGCAAGCTCCTACGAGCAGTACTTC. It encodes CASSSGQASSYEQYF.